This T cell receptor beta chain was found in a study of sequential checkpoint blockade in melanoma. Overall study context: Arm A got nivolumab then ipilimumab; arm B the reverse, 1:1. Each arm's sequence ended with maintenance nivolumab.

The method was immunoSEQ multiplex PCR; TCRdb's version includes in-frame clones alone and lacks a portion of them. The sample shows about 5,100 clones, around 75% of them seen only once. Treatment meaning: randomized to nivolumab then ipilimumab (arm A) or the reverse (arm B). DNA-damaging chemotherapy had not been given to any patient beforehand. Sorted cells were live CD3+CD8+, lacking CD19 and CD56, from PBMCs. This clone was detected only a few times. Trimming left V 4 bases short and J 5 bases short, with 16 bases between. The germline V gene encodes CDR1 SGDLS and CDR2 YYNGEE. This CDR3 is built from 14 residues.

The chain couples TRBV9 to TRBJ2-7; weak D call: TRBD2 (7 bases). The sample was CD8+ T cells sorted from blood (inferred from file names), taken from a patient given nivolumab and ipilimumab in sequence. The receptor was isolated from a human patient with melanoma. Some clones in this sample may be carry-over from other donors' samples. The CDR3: CASSTGGGQHEQYF. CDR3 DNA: TGTGCCAGCAGCACCGGCGGGGGCCAACACGAGCAGTACTTC.